The source of this TCR beta chain is a study of T cell responses to AZD1222 COVID-19 vaccine. For the study at large: Doses given second, at about 4 or about 12 weeks, were pooled.

Here immunoSEQ multiplex PCR was the method, and the copy in TCRdb shows in-frame clones only, minus some. Of roughly 120,000 clones in the sample, around 89% were seen once. Study-level points and caveats: Females made up more of the donors, who were largely white British, and clonal diversity may have come out too low. Only a handful of AZD1222 recipients, more than 5 in all, had baseline seropositivity.

Deletions cut 11 bases from V and 6 bases from J, with 15 bases between. The CDR3 extends over 12 amino acids. Germline lookup yields CDR1 SEHNR and CDR2 FQNEAQ (reference sequence). The count of this clone is one. Antigen: not known. The TCR comes from an adult in good health. Specimen: peripheral blood, collected on day 0 of AZD1222 vaccination. The chain is built from TRBV7-9 and TRBJ2-3; tentatively, D is TRBD2 (7 bases). Here the CDR3 DNA reads TGTGCCGGGGCGGGGGCAGGGGATACGCAGTATTTT. Amino acids: CAGAGAGDTQYF.